One sample yielded the 6 T cell receptor beta chains listed below, sequenced in a study of T cell responses to AZD1222 COVID-19 vaccine. Sequenced by immunoSEQ multiplex PCR; TCRdb stores in-frame clones only, minus some. The sample includes some 180,000 clones, roughly 93% of them seen just once. This specimen was peripheral blood, taken 28 days after the second dose of the MenACWY control vaccine. All receptors derive from an adult who received the MenACWY meningococcal vaccine as a control.

This chain joins TRBV5-1 and TRBJ2-1; 9 nucleotides match TRBD2. Trimming cost V 4 bases and J 4 bases; bases outside gene matches: 6. This CDR3 region has 15 residues. Germline CDR1 reads SGHRS; CDR2 reads YFSETQ. CDR3 DNA: TGCGCCAGCAGCCCTAGCGGGGAGGCTTACAATGAGCAGTTCTTC. This gives the protein CASSPSGEAYNEQFF.

The V gene is TRBV6-6, the J gene TRBJ1-6; D perhaps matches TRBD1 (6 bases). V lost 5 bases and J lost 2, with 16 bases in between. Germline V gene sequence: CDR1 MNHNY, CDR2 SVGAGI (reference sequence). This CDR3 region has 17 residues. CDR3 amino acids: CASSLSYRETYNSPLHF. The CDR3 DNA reads as TGTGCCAGCAGTCTTTCATACAGGGAAACCTATAATTCACCCCTCCACTTT.

This chain links TRBV6-2 or TRBV6-3 with TRBJ2-7; TRBD2 agrees at 8 bases. Germline loops: CDR1 MNHEY, CDR2 SVGEGT. This CDR3 is 16 amino acids long. J gave up 4 bases and V 0 bases, and 8 bases lay outside the gene matches. This CDR3 is CASSYSERGTRYEQYF. CDR3 bases: TGTGCCAGCAGTTACTCGGAGCGGGGGACTCGGTACGAGCAGTACTTC.

The chain recombines TRBV5-1 with TRBJ2-3; TRBD2 aligns across 10 bases. CDR1 is SGHRS and CDR2 is YFSETQ in the germline V gene. Trimming removed 3 bases from V and 7 bases from J; junction bases left unmatched: 5. This CDR3 contains 14 residues. This chain's CDR3 is CASSSLAGVNTQYF. The CDR3 DNA is TGCGCCAGCAGCTCGCTAGCGGGGGTTAATACGCAGTATTTT.

This sequence joins TRBV4-3 and TRBJ1-6; 8 positions match TRBD1. Germline V gene data show CDR1 as LGHNA and CDR2 as YSLEER. CDR3 length: 16 residues. V lost 3 bases and J lost 4; bases outside the gene matches: 5. CDR3 nucleotides: TGCGCCAGCAGCCAGGGGGACAGGACGTATAATTCACCCCTCCACTTT. Residues: CASSQGDRTYNSPLHF.

This chain's CDR3 is CASSVAAGEQYF. The CDR3 nucleotides are TGTGCCAGCAGCGTAGCCGCAGGGGAGCAGTACTTC. The V call is TRBV9, the J call TRBJ2-7; possible D gene TRBD1, 5 bases. Germline CDR1 SGDLS, CDR2 YYNGEE. The CDR3 consists of 12 residues. Trimming stripped 0 bases from V and 7 bases from J, with 8 bases between.